This TCR beta chain was documented in a study of breast tumors, draining lymph nodes, adjacent tissues. This clonotype was seen repeatedly, ten times or more. What it binds is not known. Germline values: CDR1 SEHNR, CDR2 FQNEAQ (reference sequence). The length of the CDR3 is 12 residues. V shed 5 bases and J shed 10 bases, with 11 bases lying between them. Study results and caveats: Tumor T cell lymph node origin was a supported hypothesis, not proven.

Samples came from axillary lymph nodes draining the breast cancer. TCRdb re-called the multiplex PCR reads through MiXCR, storing one row per CDR3 protein. The sample lists 200,000 to 300,000 distinct CDR3 sequences; 30% to 35% were seen once. The rearrangement joins TRBV7-9 to TRBJ2-2; no clear D. Specimen: axillary lymph node tissue. The receptor was derived from a female donor with breast cancer. Some clones in this sample may be carry-over from other donors' samples. DNA for the CDR3: TGTGCCAGCAGCCCCCGACCGACGGAGCTGTTTTTT. Amino acids: CASSPRPTELFF. The full variable domain, completed using reference TRBV7-9 and TRBJ2-2, is DTGVSQNPRHKITKRGQNVTFRCDPISEHNRLYWYRQTLGQGPEFLTYFQNEAQLEKSRLLSDRFSAERPKGSFSTLEIQRTEQGDSAMYLCASSPRPTELFFGEGSRLTVL.